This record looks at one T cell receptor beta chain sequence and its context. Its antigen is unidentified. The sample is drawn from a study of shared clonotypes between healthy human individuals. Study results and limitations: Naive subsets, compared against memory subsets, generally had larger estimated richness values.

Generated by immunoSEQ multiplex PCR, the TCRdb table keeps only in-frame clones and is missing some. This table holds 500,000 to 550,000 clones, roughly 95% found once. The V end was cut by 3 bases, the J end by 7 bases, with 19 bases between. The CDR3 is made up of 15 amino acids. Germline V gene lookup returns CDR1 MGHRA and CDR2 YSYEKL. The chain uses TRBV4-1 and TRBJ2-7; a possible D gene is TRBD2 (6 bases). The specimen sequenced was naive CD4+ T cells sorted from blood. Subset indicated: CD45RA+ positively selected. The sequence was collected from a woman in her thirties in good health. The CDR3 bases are TGCGCCAGCAGCCAGCCCGGGAGCCCCTTCAGGGAGCAGTACTTC. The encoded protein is CASSQPGSPFREQYF.